What follows describes a single T cell receptor beta chain. The CDR3 length is 13 residues. The V gene lost 3 bases and the J gene lost 5 bases, with 8 bases spanning the gap. Germline CDR1 reads LNHDA; CDR2 reads SQIVND (reference sequence). The data were taken from a study of shared clonotypes between healthy human individuals. Study processing details: In the immunoSEQ data, sequences were junction-only and lacked quality scores, so filtering differed. The assay was immunoSEQ multiplex PCR, and TCRdb's table has in-frame clones only and misses some. Clone size and the V and J calls come from that table; the DNA yielded D and trimming. The sample contains some 900,000 clones, over 75% of which appear only once.

The V and J genes are TRBV19 and TRBJ1-5; no definite D call. The sample was memory CD4+ T cells sorted from blood. Subset in this sample: CD45RA-negative fraction. This TCR derives from a young man in good health. The CDR3 DNA reads as TGTGCCAGTAGTATTCGTCCCCATCAGCCCCAGCATTTT. Protein product: CASSIRPHQPQHF.